This entry describes one T cell receptor (beta chain). Sequenced by immunoSEQ multiplex PCR; TCRdb stores in-frame clones only, minus some. The sample yields 57,000 or so clones, around 94% seen once. The data were obtained in a study of control samples from healthy donors and cancer patients. The CDR3 runs 15 residues. Germline lookup yields CDR1 KGHDR and CDR2 SFDVKD. The V and J ends lost 0 bases and 4 bases respectively, with 12 bases between them. The chain links TRBV24-1 to TRBJ2-7, with D possibly matching TRBD2 (6 bases). Sequencing used blood. This receptor was identified in a man aged 25 to 40 in good health. CDR3 sequence: CATSDLKAGQYEQYF. CDR3 DNA: TGTGCCACCAGTGATTTGAAGGCGGGGCAGTACGAGCAGTACTTC.